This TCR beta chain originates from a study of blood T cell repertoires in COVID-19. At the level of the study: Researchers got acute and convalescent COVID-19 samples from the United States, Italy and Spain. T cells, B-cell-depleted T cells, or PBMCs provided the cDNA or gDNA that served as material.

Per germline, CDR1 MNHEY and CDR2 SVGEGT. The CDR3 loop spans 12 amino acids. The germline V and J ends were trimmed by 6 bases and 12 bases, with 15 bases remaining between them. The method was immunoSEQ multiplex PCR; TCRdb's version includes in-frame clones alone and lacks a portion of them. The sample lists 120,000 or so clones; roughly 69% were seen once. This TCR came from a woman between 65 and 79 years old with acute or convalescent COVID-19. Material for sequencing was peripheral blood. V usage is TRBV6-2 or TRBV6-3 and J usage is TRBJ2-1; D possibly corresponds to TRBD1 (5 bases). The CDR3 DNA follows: TGTGCCAGCAGCTCGCAGGGTATTGCGCAGTTCTTC. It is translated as CASSSQGIAQFF.